The clone carrying this TCR beta chain was counted once. Original handling: Cell counts per sample came from amplifying reference gene primers. TCRdb's table, derived via immunoSEQ multiplex PCR, lists solely in-frame clones and lacks some. For V, J and clone size, that table is used; D and trimming come from the DNA. This table has a few hundred thousand clones, 88% appearing once. The source of the sample is a study of blood T cell repertoires in COVID-19. Study overall: Acute and convalescent COVID-19 samples came from the United States, Italy and Spain.

Trimming took 2 bases from V and 1 from J, leaving 11 bases between them. This CDR3 has 15 residues. CDR1 is SGHVS, CDR2 FNYEAQ, per germline. This chain links TRBV7-6 with TRBJ2-5; D perhaps matches TRBD1 (7 bases). The clonotype comes from a young woman who had recovered from COVID-19. The sample comprised PBMCs or T cells enriched from blood (not recorded which). The CDR3 here is CASSLSGGPQETQYF. For the CDR3, the DNA is TGTGCCAGCAGCTTATCAGGGGGGCCCCAAGAGACCCAGTACTTC. The full variable domain, completed using reference TRBV7-6 and TRBJ2-5, is GAGVSQSPRYKVTKRGQDVALRCDPISGHVSLYWYRQALGQGPEFLTYFNYEAQQDKSGLPNDRFSAERPEGSISTLTIQRTEQRDSAMYRCASSLSGGPQETQYFGPGTRLLVL.